This T cell receptor beta chain was observed in a study of blood T cell repertoires in COVID-19. The CDR3 is 13 amino acids. From germline, CDR1 is MNHEY and CDR2 SVGAGI. Trimming removed 5 bases from V and 4 bases from J, with 11 bases in between. TCRdb keeps only in-frame clones here, not all; method: immunoSEQ multiplex PCR. The sample includes some 360,000 clones, approximately 87% of them seen just once. This receptor was taken from an older woman with COVID-19, enrolled during active disease. Source material: peripheral blood. The chain links TRBV6-5 to TRBJ1-2, with D uncertain. The CDR3 DNA sequence: TGTGCCAGCAGTCCGGTTTTGAGCTATGGCTACACCTTC. It yields the protein CASSPVLSYGYTF.